A single sample gave rise to the 18 T cell receptor beta chains below, sequenced in a study of cytomegalovirus exposure and HLA in healthy donors. The PCR used 60 Vbeta and 13 Jbeta primers. Profiled with immunoSEQ multiplex PCR; TCRdb holds only in-frame clones, not every one. The sample carries tens of thousands of clones, roughly three quarters recorded once. The sequenced sample consisted of PBMCs. The receptors here all came from a woman aged 40 to 49 in good health and CMV-seronegative.

The rearrangement joins TRBV15 to TRBJ1-2, with TRBD1 matching 7 bases. J was trimmed by 3 bases and V by 4 bases; bases with no gene match: 8. Germline-derived CDR1 and CDR2 are LNHNV and YYDKDF (reference sequence). The CDR3 is 15 residues long. The CDR3 loop reads CATSKGGREDYGYTF. In DNA, the CDR3 is TGTGCCACCAGCAAAGGGGGCAGGGAGGACTATGGCTACACCTTC.

This chain links TRBV30 with TRBJ2-1; TRBD2 agrees at 7 bases. This CDR3 spans 15 amino acids. From germline, CDR1 is GTSNPN and CDR2 SVGIG (reference sequence). The V segment lost 4 bases and the J segment 8 bases; nucleotides outside the gene matches: 14. The CDR3 protein is CAWNPTSHTIYEQFF. The CDR3 DNA reads as TGTGCCTGGAATCCGACTAGCCACACAATCTATGAGCAGTTCTTC. The full variable domain, rest sourced from reference TRBV30 and TRBJ2-1, is SQTIHQWPATLVQPVGSPLSLECTVEGTSNPNLYWYRQAAGRGLQLLFYSVGIGQISSEVPQNLSASRPQDRQFILSSKKLLLSDSGFYLCAWNPTSHTIYEQFFGPGTRLTVL.

This chain uses TRBV9 with TRBJ2-1, with 9 bases aligning to TRBD1. CDR3 length equals 15 residues. Germline CDR1 is SGDLS and CDR2 is YYNGEE. V was pared by 4 bases and J by 7 bases, with 9 bases of the junction left unmatched. CDR3 sequence reads: CASSFRDREGNEQFF. The CDR3 region has the DNA TGTGCCAGCAGCTTCCGGGACAGGGAAGGGAATGAGCAGTTCTTC.

The rearrangement links TRBV25-1 to TRBJ1-4; 9 bases align to TRBD1. The CDR3 length is 16 residues. From germline, CDR1 is MGHDK and CDR2 SYGVNS. The V and J ends lost 6 bases and 5 bases, in that order; junction bases with no gene match: 10. In DNA, the CDR3 is TGTGCCAGCAGCGAAGGACAGGGGTCTCAAAATGAAAAACTGTTTTTT. This sequence encodes CASSEGQGSQNEKLFF.

Only one count was recorded for this clone. The V gene is TRBV19, the J gene TRBJ1-6; 8 bases agree with TRBD1. V lost 7 bases, J lost 14 bases, and 13 bases stayed unmatched. The CDR3 has 14 residues. The germline V gene has CDR1 LNHDA and CDR2 SQIVND (reference sequence). DNA of the CDR3: TGTGCCAGTACCCGGACAGGGACAATTTCGGCCCTCCACTTT. Its protein is CASTRTGTISALHF.

The chain recombines TRBV4-3 with TRBJ2-2; possibly TRBD2 for D (5 bases). The V gene's germline CDR1 is LGHNA and CDR2 YSLEER. This CDR3 region has 14 residues. The V end was cut by 4 bases, the J end by 3 bases, with 9 bases between. The CDR3 DNA sequence: TGCGCCAGCAGCCCTTGGACTTACACCGGGGAGCTGTTTTTT. Its translation: CASSPWTYTGELFF.

The chain uses TRBV30 and TRBJ1-1; 7 bases map to TRBD1. The germline V gene has CDR1 GTSNPN and CDR2 SVGIG (reference sequence). This CDR3 has 13 residues. Trimming cost V 5 bases and J 0 bases; bases outside gene matches: 3. The CDR3 sequence: CAWAGQMNTEAFF. Written as DNA, the CDR3 is TGTGCCTGGGCGGGACAGATGAACACTGAAGCTTTCTTT. Full variable domain (rest looked up from reference TRBV30 and TRBJ1-1): SQTIHQWPATLVQPVGSPLSLECTVEGTSNPNLYWYRQAAGRGLQLLFYSVGIGQISSEVPQNLSASRPQDRQFILSSKKLLLSDSGFYLCAWAGQMNTEAFFGQGTRLTVV.

V usage is TRBV7-7 and J usage is TRBJ2-7, with D unclear. CDR3 length: 13 residues. V was clipped by 1 base and J by 1 base, with 5 bases between them. In germline, CDR1 is SSHAT, CDR2 FNYEAQ (reference sequence). The CDR3 region is CASSLDRSYEQYF. The CDR3 DNA follows: TGTGCCAGCAGCTTAGACAGATCCTACGAGCAGTACTTC.

The genes are TRBV6-5 and TRBJ1-5, with D perhaps TRBD1 (5 bases). V was cut by 6 bases and J by 0 bases, with 9 bases left in between. This CDR3 region has 14 residues. Germline-derived CDR1 and CDR2 are MNHEY and SVGAGI. The CDR3 region is CASRLGGSNQPQHF. The CDR3 nucleotides are TGTGCCAGCAGGCTGGGGGGTAGCAATCAGCCCCAGCATTTT.

A few counts support this clone. This chain connects TRBV11-1 to TRBJ2-5; no clear D gene. Germline V gene sequence: CDR1 SGHAT, CDR2 FQDESV (reference sequence). V was trimmed by 4 bases and J by 3 bases, leaving 15 bases between them. This CDR3 has 15 residues. The CDR3: CASSSENPAKETQYF. In nucleotides, the CDR3 is TGTGCCAGCAGCTCTGAGAATCCTGCAAAAGAGACCCAGTACTTC.

The J gene is TRBJ2-3, the V gene TRBV6-1; 9 bases are a match to TRBD1. The V gene end was trimmed by 6 bases and the J gene end by 6 bases; junction bases not matched to a gene: 7. The CDR3 is made up of 14 amino acids. Germline CDR1 is MNHNS and CDR2 is SASEGT. CDR3 sequence: CASRSTGGADTQYF. The CDR3 DNA reads as TGTGCCAGCAGATCTACAGGGGGCGCGGATACGCAGTATTTT.

The chain uses TRBV11-2 and TRBJ2-7; 8 bases agree with TRBD1. The CDR3 is 13 residues long. Germline assignment: CDR1 SGHAT and CDR2 FQNNGV. J gave up 2 bases and V 9 bases, and 6 bases lay outside the gene matches. As DNA, the CDR3 is TGTGCCAGTTCCGGACAGGGACCCTACGAGCAGTACTTC. This gives the protein CASSGQGPYEQYF.

CDR3: CASSRRESPEETQYF. CDR3 in DNA: TGTGCCAGCAGCAGAAGGGAGTCGCCCGAAGAGACCCAGTACTTC. The rearrangement joins TRBV11-3 to TRBJ2-5; D possibly corresponds to TRBD2 (5 bases). The CDR3 length is 15 residues. V was trimmed by 5 bases and J by 3 bases, leaving 16 bases between them. Germline assignment: CDR1 SGHNT and CDR2 YENEEA.

V is TRBV14 and J is TRBJ1-2, with D perhaps matching TRBD1 (6 bases). The CDR3 has 15 residues. The germline CDR1 and CDR2 sequences are SGHDN and FVKESK. The ends were cut back, 1 base at V and 2 bases at J, with 11 bases in the middle. The CDR3 coding sequence is TGTGCCAGCAGCCAAGGGGGGCAGGTAAACTATGGCTACACCTTC. It is translated as CASSQGGQVNYGYTF.

The J gene is TRBJ1-1, the V gene TRBV25-1; D unclear. The germline V and J ends were trimmed by 3 bases and 0 bases, with 8 bases remaining between them. From germline, CDR1 is MGHDK and CDR2 SYGVNS. There are 14 residues in the CDR3. The DNA for the CDR3 is TGTGCCAGCAGTGACCCAGGAATGAACACTGAAGCTTTCTTT. This translates into CASSDPGMNTEAFF.

The chain recombines TRBV20-1 with TRBJ1-2, with D unclear. The CDR3 extends over 11 amino acids. Between the trimmed V and J ends, which lost 3 bases and 7 bases, there was a span of 9 bases. CDR1 is DFQATT, CDR2 SNEGSKA, per germline (reference sequence). This CDR3 reads CSARRGFGYTF. DNA for the CDR3: TGCAGTGCTAGGAGAGGGTTTGGCTACACCTTC.

The V gene is TRBV5-1, the J gene TRBJ2-1; 7 bases agree with TRBD2. Germline V gene lookup returns CDR1 SGHRS and CDR2 YFSETQ. Trimming at V came to 4 bases and at J to 3 bases, leaving 7 bases not matched to a gene. The CDR3 totals 15 residues. The CDR3 coding sequence is TGCGCCAGCAGCCCGGGGGGACCCAACTACAATGAGCAGTTCTTC. Translated, it gives CASSPGGPNYNEQFF.

On this clone itself: Mismatch with germline at one junction end may stem from a read error. The chain has TRBV6-1 and TRBJ1-1; D perhaps matches TRBD1 (5 bases). Germline V lookup: CDR1 MNHNS, CDR2 SASEGT. The CDR3 has 13 residues. The CDR3 reads CASSEGTSDKRGF. The CDR3 region has the DNA TGTGCCAGCAGTGAGGGGACCTCGGACAAGCGGGGATTT.